The 26 T cell receptor beta chains in this list originate from one sample, sequenced in a study of blood T cell repertoires in COVID-19. Libraries were prepared by immunoSEQ multiplex PCR; TCRdb keeps only in-frame clonotypes and omits some of them. The table lists approximately 170,000 clones, about 88% of them singletons. The sequencing sample was made of peripheral blood. These receptors were obtained from a woman aged 80 or older with acute or convalescent COVID-19.

The V and J genes are TRBV4-1 and TRBJ2-1; 7 bases are shared with TRBD2. Germline V lookup: CDR1 MGHRA, CDR2 YSYEKL. The CDR3 has 17 residues. The V and J ends lost 0 bases and 3 bases, in that order; junction bases with no gene match: 8. The CDR3 nucleotides read TGCGCCAGCAGCCAAGACGAGACTAGCAGCGTCTACAATGAGCAGTTCTTC. Residues: CASSQDETSSVYNEQFF.

This clone was seen once. The chain has TRBV3-1 (or the pseudogene TRBV3-2) and TRBJ2-1, with 7 bases aligning to TRBD1. Germline CDR1 LGHDT, CDR2 YNNKEL (reference sequence). There are 15 residues in the CDR3. The V segment lost 4 bases and the J segment 4 bases; nucleotides outside the gene matches: 7. CDR3 sequence: CASSRRVDRYNEQFF. The CDR3 DNA sequence: TGTGCCAGCAGCCGGCGAGTGGACAGGTACAATGAGCAGTTCTTC.

With regard to this clone: The junction differs from germline at one of its ends, possibly a read error. This chain connects TRBV7-7 to TRBJ1-1; 10 bases agree with TRBD1. This CDR3 contains 15 residues. Germline CDR1 SSHAT, CDR2 FNYEAQ (reference sequence). The CDR3 sequence is CASSPQTGGFSEAFF. CDR3 DNA: TGTGCTAGCAGCCCCCAGACAGGGGGCTTTTCTGAAGCTTTCTTT.

The J gene is TRBJ2-3, the V gene TRBV5-5; TRBD2 is a possible D gene (5 bases). Germline V gene lookup returns CDR1 SGHKS and CDR2 YYEKEE (reference sequence). The V end lost 0 bases, the J end lost 0 bases, and 8 bases lay between the germline ends. The CDR3 has 15 residues. The CDR3 DNA sequence: TGTGCCAGCAGCTTGGACTGGACTAGCACAGATACGCAGTATTTT. It is translated as CASSLDWTSTDTQYF.

The table lists this clone with a few counts. The rearrangement links TRBV28 to TRBJ2-7; 10 bases agree with TRBD2. J gave up 2 bases and V 10 bases, and 14 bases lay outside the gene matches. The CDR3 contains 16 residues. The V gene's germline CDR1 is MDHEN and CDR2 SYDVKM. This CDR3 reads CATSYWGTSATYEQYF. In DNA form, the CDR3 reads TGTGCCACCAGCTATTGGGGGACTAGCGCAACCTACGAGCAGTACTTC.

This chain connects TRBV29-1 to TRBJ1-1; a possible D gene is TRBD1 (5 bases). The germline gives CDR1 SQVTM, CDR2 ANQGSEA. There are 12 residues in the CDR3. Trimming took off 8 bases at V and 4 bases at J, with 14 bases between the two ends. CDR3 coding DNA: TGCAGCACAACGGGGGGACCCACTGAAGCTTTCTTT. Its protein product is CSTTGGPTEAFF.

V usage is TRBV2 and J usage is TRBJ2-5; TRBD2 matches 9 bases. This CDR3 is 14 amino acids long. CDR1 and CDR2 from the germline V gene are SNHLY and FYNNEI. V dropped 7 bases and J dropped 7; count of bases not matched to a gene: 10. The CDR3 coding sequence is TGTGCCAGCAAGGAGACTAGCGGTCAATGGACCCAGTACTTC. Amino acids: CASKETSGQWTQYF.

J is TRBJ1-5 and V is TRBV19; TRBD1 agrees at 7 bases. There are 15 residues in the CDR3. Per germline, CDR1 LNHDA and CDR2 SQIVND (reference sequence). With V trimmed by 5 bases and J by 6 bases, 10 bases remained unmatched. CDR3 amino acids: CASSGRQGGFQPQHF. The CDR3 region has the DNA TGTGCCAGTAGTGGGCGACAGGGAGGATTTCAGCCCCAGCATTTT.

This clone was seen once. The chain has TRBV13 and TRBJ2-3, with 9 bases matching TRBD2. The CDR3 runs 16 residues. Losses at the gene ends were 5 bases for V and 1 base for J; bases not matched to a gene: 7. Germline V lookup: CDR1 PRHDT, CDR2 FYEKMQ (reference sequence). The CDR3 DNA follows: TGTGCCAGCAGCCGCCGACTAGCGGCGGGCACAGATACGCAGTATTTT. This sequence encodes CASSRRLAAGTDTQYF. The complete variable domain, with remaining parts taken from reference TRBV13 and TRBJ2-3, reads AAGVIQSPRHLIKEKRETATLKCYPIPRHDTVYWYQQGPGQDPQFLISFYEKMQSDKGSIPDRFSAQQFSDYHSELNMSSLELGDSALYFCASSRRLAAGTDTQYFGPGTRLTVL.

This clone has only a few counts. The CDR3 DNA is TGTGCCAGCAGCCCCTACTCGGAGGAAGCTTTCTTT. It specifies CASSPYSEEAFF. The J gene is TRBJ1-1, the V gene TRBV5-8; unclear D gene. The ends were cut back, 4 bases at V and 8 bases at J, with 12 bases in the middle. This CDR3 is built from 12 residues. CDR1 is SGHTS and CDR2 is YDEGEE in the germline V gene.

This chain uses TRBV27 with TRBJ1-2; 8 nucleotides line up with TRBD1. V lost 4 bases to trimming and J lost 0 bases; unmatched junction nucleotides: 10. Germline CDR1 and CDR2: MNHEY and SMNVEV (reference sequence). This CDR3 region has 17 residues. The CDR3 DNA follows: TGTGCCAGCAGTTCCCGGGACAGGTTGATAGCTAACTATGGCTACACCTTC. Translation: CASSSRDRLIANYGYTF.

The V gene is TRBV3-1 (or the pseudogene TRBV3-2), the J gene TRBJ2-1; D not resolved. Germline V gives CDR1 LGHDT, CDR2 YNNKEL (reference sequence). V lost 0 bases, J lost 4 bases, and 10 bases lay in between. This CDR3 has 15 residues. For the CDR3, the DNA is TGTGCCAGCAGCCAAGACGCGAGATGGTACAATGAGCAGTTCTTC. This translates into CASSQDARWYNEQFF.

The chain carries TRBV29-1 and TRBJ2-5, with D possibly being TRBD1 (6 bases). Looked up from germline, CDR1 is SQVTM and CDR2 is ANQGSEA. V was trimmed by 5 bases and J by 4 bases, leaving 17 bases between them. The CDR3 totals 14 residues. The CDR3 sequence is CSVQPPTGLETQYF. The CDR3 DNA sequence: TGCAGCGTTCAACCTCCTACAGGGTTAGAGACCCAGTACTTC.

The rearrangement links TRBV11-2 to TRBJ1-1, with D tentatively TRBD1 (5 bases). Germline CDR1 and CDR2: SGHAT and FQNNGV. Trimming shortened V by 2 bases and J by 2 bases, and 9 bases separated the two germline ends. CDR3 length: 14 residues. CDR3 bases: TGTGCCAGCAGCTTAACGACAGTTAACACTGAAGCTTTCTTT. The encoded protein is CASSLTTVNTEAFF.

The gene calls are TRBV18 and TRBJ2-5; D may be TRBD1 (5 bases). CDR1 and CDR2 from the germline V gene are KGHSH and LQKENI. V shed 5 bases and J shed 5 bases, with 15 bases lying between them. The CDR3 contains 14 residues. The CDR3 loop reads CASSSTVPGETQYF. The CDR3 nucleotides are TGTGCCAGCTCATCGACAGTGCCAGGGGAGACCCAGTACTTC.

The chain has TRBV15 and TRBJ1-1; 7 bases line up with TRBD1. Looked up from germline, CDR1 is LNHNV and CDR2 is YYDKDF (reference sequence). The CDR3 runs 15 residues. Losses at the gene ends were 2 bases for V and 0 bases for J; bases not matched to a gene: 3. CDR3 in DNA: TGTGCCACCAGCAGAAGAGGACAGGTGAACACTGAAGCTTTCTTT. It encodes CATSRRGQVNTEAFF.

This clone was observed a single time. The rearrangement joins TRBV4-1 to TRBJ2-1; tentative D call: TRBD2 (6 bases). The CDR3 is 15 residues long. Germline V lookup: CDR1 MGHRA, CDR2 YSYEKL. Trimming stripped 4 bases from V and 6 bases from J, with 16 bases between. The CDR3 spells CASSPLGLRLNEQFF. CDR3 DNA: TGCGCCAGCAGCCCCCTGGGACTCCGACTCAATGAGCAGTTCTTC.

The V and J genes are TRBV18 and TRBJ1-2; 8 nucleotides line up with TRBD1. The J segment lost 2 bases and the V segment lost 3 bases, leaving 5 bases of the junction unmatched. The length of the CDR3 is 15 residues. From germline, CDR1 is KGHSH and CDR2 LQKENI. CDR3 sequence: CASSPWTGQNYGYTF. CDR3 sequence (DNA): TGTGCCAGCTCACCCTGGACAGGGCAAAACTATGGCTACACCTTC. The variable domain in full, completed from reference TRBV18 and TRBJ1-2, reads NAGVMQNPRHLVRRRGQEARLRCSPMKGHSHVYWYRQLPEEGLKFMVYLQKENIIDESGMPKERFSAEFPKEGPSILRIQQVVRGDSAAYFCASSPWTGQNYGYTFGSGTRLTVV.

CDR3 in amino acids: CASSNLPTGELFF. The CDR3 DNA reads as TGTGCCAGCAGCAACCTACCGACCGGGGAGCTGTTTTTT. The chain combines TRBV7-2 with TRBJ2-2; no clear D gene. Germline loops: CDR1 SGHTA, CDR2 FQGNSA. V lost 5 bases, J lost 5 bases, and 9 bases lay in between. This CDR3 is 13 amino acids long.

The rearrangement uses TRBV7-8 and TRBJ1-4; 7 bases map to TRBD1. This CDR3 has 15 amino acids. Germline lookup yields CDR1 SGHVS and CDR2 FQNEAQ. Germline trimming cut 6 bases from V and 3 bases from J; bases unmatched to any gene: 7. The CDR3 here is CASSYTGAPNEKLFF. The CDR3 DNA sequence: TGTGCCAGCAGTTACACAGGGGCTCCTAATGAAAAACTGTTTTTT.

A single count supports this clone. V is TRBV27 and J is TRBJ2-3; TRBD2 matches at 9 bases. Trimming took 5 bases from V and 1 from J; bases not matched to a gene: 4. The germline V gene encodes CDR1 MNHEY and CDR2 SMNVEV (reference sequence). The CDR3 covers 15 residues. CDR3 coding DNA: TGTGCCAGCAGTACGCGACTAGCGGGCACAGATACGCAGTATTTT. Its translation is CASSTRLAGTDTQYF.

The rearrangement joins TRBV9 to TRBJ1-6, with D possibly being TRBD1 (6 bases). The CDR3 totals 14 residues. The germline V and J ends were trimmed by 4 bases and 10 bases, with 15 bases remaining between them. In germline, CDR1 is SGDLS, CDR2 YYNGEE. The CDR3 DNA reads TGTGCCAGCAGCACCGGACAGACAACGTCACCCCTCCACTTT. It yields the protein CASSTGQTTSPLHF.

This clone was observed a single time. The rearrangement links TRBV12-3 or TRBV12-4 to TRBJ1-2; 11 positions agree with TRBD1. The CDR3 spans 13 residues. V trimming: 5 bases; J trimming: 7 bases; junction bases outside the gene matches: 3. The CDR3 reads CASSPGQGGGYTF. The CDR3, as DNA: TGTGCCAGCAGTCCGGGACAGGGGGGTGGCTACACCTTC.

V gene TRBV7-6 combines with J gene TRBJ2-1; TRBD2 matches 9 bases. Per the germline V gene, CDR1 is SGHVS and CDR2 is FNYEAQ. The CDR3 covers 15 residues. With 1 base clipped from V and 8 bases from J, the junction kept 6 bases outside the gene matches. The CDR3 sequence: CASSLVAGVADEQFF. As DNA, the CDR3 is TGTGCCAGCAGCTTAGTAGCGGGAGTAGCGGATGAGCAGTTCTTC. Together with reference TRBV7-6 and TRBJ2-1, the CDR3 gives the full variable domain: GAGVSQSPRYKVTKRGQDVALRCDPISGHVSLYWYRQALGQGPEFLTYFNYEAQQDKSGLPNDRFSAERPEGSISTLTIQRTEQRDSAMYRCASSLVAGVADEQFFGPGTRLTVL.

J is TRBJ2-1 and V is TRBV4-1, with D possibly matching TRBD2 (6 bases). There are 16 residues in the CDR3. Trimming cost V 0 bases and J 8 bases, with 17 bases left between them. Germline CDR1 is MGHRA and CDR2 is YSYEKL. The CDR3 protein is CASSQEVPFAGYEQFF. For the CDR3, the DNA is TGCGCCAGCAGCCAAGAAGTTCCGTTCGCGGGGTATGAGCAGTTCTTC.

This clone was seen once. This chain connects TRBV18 to TRBJ2-5; unclear D gene. The ends were cut back, 2 bases at V and 3 bases at J, with 4 bases in the middle. CDR1 and CDR2 from the germline V gene are KGHSH and LQKENI. The CDR3 has 12 amino acids. CDR3 region: CASSPSEETQYF. CDR3 bases: TGTGCCAGCTCACCATCGGAAGAGACCCAGTACTTC.